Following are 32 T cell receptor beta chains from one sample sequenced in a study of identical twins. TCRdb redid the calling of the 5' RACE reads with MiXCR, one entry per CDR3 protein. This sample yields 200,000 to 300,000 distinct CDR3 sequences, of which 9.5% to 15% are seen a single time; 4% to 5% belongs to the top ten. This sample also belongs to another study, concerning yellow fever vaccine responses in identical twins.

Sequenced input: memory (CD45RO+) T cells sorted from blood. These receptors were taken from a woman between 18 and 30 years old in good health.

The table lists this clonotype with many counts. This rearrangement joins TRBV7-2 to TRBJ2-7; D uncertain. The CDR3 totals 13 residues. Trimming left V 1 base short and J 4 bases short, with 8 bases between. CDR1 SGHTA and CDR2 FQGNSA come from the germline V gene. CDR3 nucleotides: TGTGCCAGCAGCTTAGTTCGAGCTTACGAGCAGTACTTC. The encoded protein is CASSLVRAYEQYF.

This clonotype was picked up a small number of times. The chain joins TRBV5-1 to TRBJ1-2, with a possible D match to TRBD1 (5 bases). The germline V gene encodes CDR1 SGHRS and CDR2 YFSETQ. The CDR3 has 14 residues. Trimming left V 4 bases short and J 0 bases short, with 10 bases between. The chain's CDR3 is CASSLTETNYGYTF. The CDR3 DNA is TGCGCCAGCAGCCTGACAGAGACTAACTATGGCTACACCTTC. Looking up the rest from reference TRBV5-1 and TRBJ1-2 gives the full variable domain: KAGVTQTPRYLIKTRGQQVTLSCSPISGHRSVSWYQQTPGQGLQFLFEYFSETQRNKGNFPGRFSGRQFSNSRSEMNVSTLELGDSALYLCASSLTETNYGYTFGSGTRLTVV.

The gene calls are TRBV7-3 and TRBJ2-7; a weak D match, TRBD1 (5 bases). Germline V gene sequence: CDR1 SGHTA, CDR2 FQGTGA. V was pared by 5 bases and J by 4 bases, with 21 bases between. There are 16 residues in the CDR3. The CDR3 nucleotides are TGTGCCAGCAGCCCCCGAAGAGGACACTCAGTTTACGAGCAGTACTTC. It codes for CASSPRRGHSVYEQYF. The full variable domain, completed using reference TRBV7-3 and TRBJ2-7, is GAGVSQTPSNKVTEKGKYVELRCDPISGHTALYWYRQSLGQGPEFLIYFQGTGAADDSGLPNDRFFAVRPEGSVSTLKIQRTERGDSAVYLCASSPRRGHSVYEQYFGPGTRLTVT.

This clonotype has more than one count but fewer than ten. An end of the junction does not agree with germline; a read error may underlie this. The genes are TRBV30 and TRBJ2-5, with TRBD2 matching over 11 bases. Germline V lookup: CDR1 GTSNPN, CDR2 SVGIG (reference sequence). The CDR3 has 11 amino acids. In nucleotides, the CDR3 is TGTGCCTGGAGTACTGGAGGGACTAGCGGCTTC. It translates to CAWSTGGTSGF.

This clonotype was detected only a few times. The CDR3 DNA sequence: TGTGCCAGCAGCTTGGGGAGGTCCCACTATGGCTACACCTTC. Encoded protein: CASSLGRSHYGYTF. The chain combines TRBV5-5 with TRBJ1-2; D call uncertain. There are 14 residues in the CDR3. Germline-derived CDR1 and CDR2 are SGHKS and YYEKEE (reference sequence). With 0 bases removed from V and 3 bases from J, the gap between germline ends came to 9 bases.

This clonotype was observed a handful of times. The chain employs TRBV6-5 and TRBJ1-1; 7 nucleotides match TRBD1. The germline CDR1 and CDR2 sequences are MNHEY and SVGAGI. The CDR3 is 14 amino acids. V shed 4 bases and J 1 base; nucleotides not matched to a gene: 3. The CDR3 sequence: CASSSGTANTEAFF. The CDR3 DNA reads TGTGCCAGCAGTTCAGGGACAGCGAACACTGAAGCTTTCTTT.

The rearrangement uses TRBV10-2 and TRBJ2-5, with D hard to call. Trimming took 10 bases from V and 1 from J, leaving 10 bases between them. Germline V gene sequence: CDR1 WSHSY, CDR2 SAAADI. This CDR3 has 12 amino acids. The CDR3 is CATAIGQETQYF. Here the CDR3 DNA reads TGCGCCACCGCGATCGGCCAAGAGACCCAGTACTTC.

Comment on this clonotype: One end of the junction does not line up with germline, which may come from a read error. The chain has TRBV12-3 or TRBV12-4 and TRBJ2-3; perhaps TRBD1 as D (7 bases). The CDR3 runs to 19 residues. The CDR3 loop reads CASCFRSGGLSRSTDTQYF. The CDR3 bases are TGTGCCAGCTGTTTTCGGTCAGGGGGACTTAGTCGGTCCACAGATACGCAGTATTTT.

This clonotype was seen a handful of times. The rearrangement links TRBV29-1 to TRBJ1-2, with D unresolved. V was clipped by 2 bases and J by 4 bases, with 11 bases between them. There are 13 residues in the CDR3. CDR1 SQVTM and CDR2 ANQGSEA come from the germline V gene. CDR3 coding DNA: TGCAGCGTTGAAATTGGAGGCATCTATGGCTACACCTTC. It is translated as CSVEIGGIYGYTF. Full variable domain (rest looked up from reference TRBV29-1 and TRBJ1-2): SAVISQKPSRDICQRGTSLTIQCQVDSQVTMMFWYRQQPGQSLTLIATANQGSEATYESGFVIDKFPISRPNLTFSTLTVSNMSPEDSSIYLCSVEIGGIYGYTFGSGTRLTVV.

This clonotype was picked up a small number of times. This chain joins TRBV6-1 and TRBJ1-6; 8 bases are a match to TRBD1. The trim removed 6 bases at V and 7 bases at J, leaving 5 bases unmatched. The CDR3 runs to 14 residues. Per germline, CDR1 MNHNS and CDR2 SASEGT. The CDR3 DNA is TGTGCCAGCAGGACAGGGGTTAGAAATTCACCCCTCCACTTT. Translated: CASRTGVRNSPLHF.

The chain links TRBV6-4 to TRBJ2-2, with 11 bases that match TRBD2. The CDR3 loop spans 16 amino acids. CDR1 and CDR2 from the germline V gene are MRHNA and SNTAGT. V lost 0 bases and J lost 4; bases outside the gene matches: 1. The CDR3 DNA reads TGTGCCAGCAGTGACTCTAGCGGGAGGGCCACCGGGGAGCTGTTTTTT. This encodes CASSDSSGRATGELFF.

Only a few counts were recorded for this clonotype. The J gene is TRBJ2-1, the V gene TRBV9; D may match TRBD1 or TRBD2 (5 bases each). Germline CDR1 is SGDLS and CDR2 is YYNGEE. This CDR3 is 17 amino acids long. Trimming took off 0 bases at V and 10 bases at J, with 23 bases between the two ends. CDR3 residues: CASSVGLGGPGGSEQFF. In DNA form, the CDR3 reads TGTGCCAGCAGCGTAGGTCTTGGGGGACCCGGAGGTTCAGAGCAGTTCTTC.

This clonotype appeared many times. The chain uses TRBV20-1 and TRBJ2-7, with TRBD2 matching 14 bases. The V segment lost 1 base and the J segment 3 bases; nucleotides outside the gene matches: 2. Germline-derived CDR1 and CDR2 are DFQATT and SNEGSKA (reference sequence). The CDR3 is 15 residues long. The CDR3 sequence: CSARAGLAGVYEQYF. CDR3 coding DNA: TGCAGTGCTAGAGCGGGACTAGCGGGAGTCTACGAGCAGTACTTC.

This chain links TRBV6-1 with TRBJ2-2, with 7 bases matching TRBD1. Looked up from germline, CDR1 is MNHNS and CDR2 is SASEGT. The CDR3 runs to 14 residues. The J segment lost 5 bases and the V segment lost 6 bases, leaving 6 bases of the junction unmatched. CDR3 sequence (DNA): TGTGCCAGCAGCAGACAGGGTAGTACCGGGGAGCTGTTTTTT. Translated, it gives CASSRQGSTGELFF.

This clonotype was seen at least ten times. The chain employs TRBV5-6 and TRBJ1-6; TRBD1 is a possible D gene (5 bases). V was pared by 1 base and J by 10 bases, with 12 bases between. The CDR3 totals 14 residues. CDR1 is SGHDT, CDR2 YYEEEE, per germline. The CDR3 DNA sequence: TGTGCCAGCAGCTTGATTACGGGGGAATCACCCCTCCACTTT. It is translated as CASSLITGESPLHF.

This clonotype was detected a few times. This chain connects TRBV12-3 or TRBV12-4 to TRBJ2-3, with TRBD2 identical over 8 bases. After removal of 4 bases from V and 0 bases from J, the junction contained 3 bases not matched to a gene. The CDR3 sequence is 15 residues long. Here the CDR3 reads CASSSSGQSTDTQYF. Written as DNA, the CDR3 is TGTGCCAGCAGTTCTAGCGGGCAAAGCACAGATACGCAGTATTTT.

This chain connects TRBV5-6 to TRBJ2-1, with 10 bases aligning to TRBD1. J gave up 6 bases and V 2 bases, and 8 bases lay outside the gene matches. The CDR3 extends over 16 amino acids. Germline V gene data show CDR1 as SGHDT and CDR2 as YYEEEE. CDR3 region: CASSLMGQGNPNEQFF. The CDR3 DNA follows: TGTGCCAGCAGCTTAATGGGACAGGGGAATCCCAATGAGCAGTTCTTC.

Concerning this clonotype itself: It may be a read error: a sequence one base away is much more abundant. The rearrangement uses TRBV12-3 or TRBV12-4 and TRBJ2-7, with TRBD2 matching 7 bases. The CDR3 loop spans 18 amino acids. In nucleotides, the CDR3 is TGTGCCTGCAGTTTAGCGCATGGCGGGGGAGAGAAATCCTACGAGCAGTACTTC. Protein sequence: CACSLAHGGGEKSYEQYF.

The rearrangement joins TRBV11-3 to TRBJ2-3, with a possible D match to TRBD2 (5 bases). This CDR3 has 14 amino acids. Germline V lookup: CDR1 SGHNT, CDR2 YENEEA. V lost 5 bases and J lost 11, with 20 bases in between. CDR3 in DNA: TGTGCCAGCAGCCTCGTATTCGGCGGGTTGGGGCAGTATTTT. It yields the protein CASSLVFGGLGQYF.

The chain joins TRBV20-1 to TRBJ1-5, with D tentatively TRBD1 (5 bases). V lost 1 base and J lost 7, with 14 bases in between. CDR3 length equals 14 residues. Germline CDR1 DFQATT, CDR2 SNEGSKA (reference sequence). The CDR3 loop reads CSARGGTPTQPQHF. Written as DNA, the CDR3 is TGCAGTGCTAGAGGCGGGACTCCCACCCAGCCCCAGCATTTT.

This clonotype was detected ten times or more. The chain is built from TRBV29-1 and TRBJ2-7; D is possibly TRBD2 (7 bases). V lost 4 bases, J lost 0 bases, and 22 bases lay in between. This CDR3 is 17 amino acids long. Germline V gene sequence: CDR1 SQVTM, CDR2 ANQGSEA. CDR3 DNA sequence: TGCAGCGTTGTTGACCCTCTGCGGGGGCGGATCTCCTACGAGCAGTACTTC. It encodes CSVVDPLRGRISYEQYF.

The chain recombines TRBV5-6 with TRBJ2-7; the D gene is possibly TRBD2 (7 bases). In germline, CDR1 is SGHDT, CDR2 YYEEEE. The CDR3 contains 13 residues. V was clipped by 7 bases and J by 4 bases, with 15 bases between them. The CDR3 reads CASAIGGAYEQYF. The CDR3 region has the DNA TGTGCCAGCGCCATTGGGGGGGCTTACGAGCAGTACTTC.

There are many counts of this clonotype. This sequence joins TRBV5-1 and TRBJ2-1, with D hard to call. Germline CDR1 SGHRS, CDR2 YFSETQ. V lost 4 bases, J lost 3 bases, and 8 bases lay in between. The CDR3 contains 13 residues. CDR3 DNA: TGCGCCAGCAGCGGTTCTAACTACAATGAGCAGTTCTTC. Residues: CASSGSNYNEQFF.

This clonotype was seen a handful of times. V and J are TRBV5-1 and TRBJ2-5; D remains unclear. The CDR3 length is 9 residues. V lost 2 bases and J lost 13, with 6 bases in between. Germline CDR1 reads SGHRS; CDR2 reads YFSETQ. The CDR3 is CASSFQLYF. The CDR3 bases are TGCGCCAGCAGCTTTCAATTGTACTTC.

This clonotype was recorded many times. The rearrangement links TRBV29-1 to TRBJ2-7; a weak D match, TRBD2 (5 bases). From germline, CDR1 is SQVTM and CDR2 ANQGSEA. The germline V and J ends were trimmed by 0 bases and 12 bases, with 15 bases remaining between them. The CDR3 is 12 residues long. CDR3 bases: TGCAGCGTTGAAGATATCGGGGTAGGCCGGTACTTC. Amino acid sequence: CSVEDIGVGRYF.

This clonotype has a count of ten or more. CDR3 in amino acids: CASSWSGNSYNEQFF. The CDR3 coding sequence is TGTGCCAGCAGTTGGTCCGGGAACTCCTACAATGAGCAGTTCTTC. The chain recombines TRBV27 with TRBJ2-1; tentative D call: TRBD2 (5 bases). V lost 4 bases and J lost 0, with 10 bases in between. Germline V gene data show CDR1 as MNHEY and CDR2 as SMNVEV (reference sequence). The CDR3 contains 15 residues.

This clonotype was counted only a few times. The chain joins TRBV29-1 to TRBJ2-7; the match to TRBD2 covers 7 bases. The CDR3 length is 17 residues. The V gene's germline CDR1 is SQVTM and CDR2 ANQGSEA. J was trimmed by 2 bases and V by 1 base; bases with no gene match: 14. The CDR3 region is CSVEAPPVGGSPYEQYF. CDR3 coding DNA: TGCAGCGTTGAAGCTCCGCCGGTCGGGGGGAGCCCCTACGAGCAGTACTTC.

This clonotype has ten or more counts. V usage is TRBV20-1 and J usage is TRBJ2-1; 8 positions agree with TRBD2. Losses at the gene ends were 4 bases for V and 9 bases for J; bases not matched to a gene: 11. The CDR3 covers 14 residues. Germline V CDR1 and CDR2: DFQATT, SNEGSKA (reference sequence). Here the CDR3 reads CSANPGLGWGEQFF. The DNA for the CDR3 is TGCAGTGCTAATCCGGGACTAGGGTGGGGTGAGCAGTTCTTC.

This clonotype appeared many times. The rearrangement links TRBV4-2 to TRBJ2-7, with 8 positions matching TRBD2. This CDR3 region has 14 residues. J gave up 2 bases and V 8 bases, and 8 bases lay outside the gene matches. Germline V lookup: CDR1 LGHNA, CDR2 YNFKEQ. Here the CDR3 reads CASRRERETYEQYF. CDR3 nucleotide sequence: TGTGCCAGCCGAAGGGAGCGGGAGACCTACGAGCAGTACTTC.

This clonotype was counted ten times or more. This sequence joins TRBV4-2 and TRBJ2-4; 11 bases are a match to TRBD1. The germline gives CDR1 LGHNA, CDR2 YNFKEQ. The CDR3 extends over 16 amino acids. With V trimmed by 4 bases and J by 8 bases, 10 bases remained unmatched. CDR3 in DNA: TGTGCCAGCAGCCCAGAAACGGGACAGGGGGGAGACATTCAGTACTTC. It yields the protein CASSPETGQGGDIQYF.

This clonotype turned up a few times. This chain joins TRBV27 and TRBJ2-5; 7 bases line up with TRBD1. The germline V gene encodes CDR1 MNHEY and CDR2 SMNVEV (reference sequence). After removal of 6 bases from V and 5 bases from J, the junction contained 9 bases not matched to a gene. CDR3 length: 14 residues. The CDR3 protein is CASSPDRWGETQYF. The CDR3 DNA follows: TGTGCCAGCAGCCCGGACAGGTGGGGTGAGACCCAGTACTTC.

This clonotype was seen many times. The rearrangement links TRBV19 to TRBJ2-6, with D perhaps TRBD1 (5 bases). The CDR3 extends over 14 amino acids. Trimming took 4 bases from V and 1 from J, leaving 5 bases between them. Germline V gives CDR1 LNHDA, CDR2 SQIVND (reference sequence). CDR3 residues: CASSTGSGANVLTF. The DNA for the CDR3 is TGTGCCAGTAGTACAGGGTCTGGGGCCAACGTCCTGACTTTC.